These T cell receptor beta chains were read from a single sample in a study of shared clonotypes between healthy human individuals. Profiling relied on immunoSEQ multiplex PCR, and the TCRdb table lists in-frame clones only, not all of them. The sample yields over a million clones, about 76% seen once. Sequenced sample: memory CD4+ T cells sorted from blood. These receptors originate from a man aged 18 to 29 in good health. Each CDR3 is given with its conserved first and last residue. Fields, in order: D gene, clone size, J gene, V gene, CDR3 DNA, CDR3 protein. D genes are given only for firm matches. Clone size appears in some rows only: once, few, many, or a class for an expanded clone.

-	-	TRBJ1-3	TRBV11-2	TGTGCCAGCAGCTTAGCGTACACACAAAACACCATATATTTT	CASSLAYTQNTIYF
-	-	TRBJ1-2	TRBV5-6	TGTGCCAGCAGCCTTGGGGATAGTACTAACTATGGCTACACCTTC	CASSLGDSTNYGYTF
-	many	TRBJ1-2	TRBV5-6	TGTGCCAGCAGCTTCTCCCCGAGTGGCTACACCTTC	CASSFSPSGYTF
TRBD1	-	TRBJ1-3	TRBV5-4	TGTGCCAGCAGCTCCGCAGGGGGCCGCTCTGGAAACACCATATATTTT	CASSSAGGRSGNTIYF
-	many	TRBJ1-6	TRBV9	TGTGCCAGCAGCGTAGCACAGGGCGGGTCACCCCTCCACTTT	CASSVAQGGSPLHF
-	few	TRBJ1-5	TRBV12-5	TGTGCTAGTGGTCTTAGCAATCAGCCCCAGCATTTT	CASGLSNQPQHF
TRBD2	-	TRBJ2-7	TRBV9	TGTGCCAGCAGCGTAGAAGCGGGAGGCACCTACGAGCAGTACTTC	CASSVEAGGTYEQYF
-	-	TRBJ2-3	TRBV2	TGTGCCAGCAGTGATTTGGATACGCAGTATTTT	CASSDLDTQYF
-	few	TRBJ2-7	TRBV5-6	TGTGCCAGCAGTGTCGGACAGTCCCGCGGGCAGTACTTC	CASSVGQSRGQYF
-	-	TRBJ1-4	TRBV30	TGTGCCTGGAGTGGACAGACTAATGAAAAACTGTTTTTT	CAWSGQTNEKLFF
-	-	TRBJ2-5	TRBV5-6	TGTGCCAGCAGCTTCAATACTCCGGGGTCGGGAGAGACCCAGTACTTC	CASSFNTPGSGETQYF
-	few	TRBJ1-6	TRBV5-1	TGCGCCAGCACCCCGGCCGCGGGGAATTCACCCCTCCACTTT	CASTPAAGNSPLHF
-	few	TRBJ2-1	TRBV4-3	TGCGCCAGCAGCCAAGGGCTTAATAGCGTCAATGAGCAGTTCTTC	CASSQGLNSVNEQFF
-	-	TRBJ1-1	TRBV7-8	TGTGCCACCGGGCTACAAGAGAACACTGAAGCTTTCTTT	CATGLQENTEAFF
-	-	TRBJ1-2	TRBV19	TGTGCCAGTAGTATGATGGATATCGGTGGCTACACCTTC	CASSMMDIGGYTF
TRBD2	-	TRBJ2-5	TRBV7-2	TGTGCCAGCAGCTTAGAGATGGGAGGGAAGACCCAGTACTTC	CASSLEMGGKTQYF
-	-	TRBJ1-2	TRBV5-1	TGCGCCAGCAGCCTTGCGGTGGGAGATTTGGGCTACACCTTC	CASSLAVGDLGYTF
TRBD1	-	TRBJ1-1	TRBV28	TGTGCCAGCAGAACCGGGACAGCAAACGCTATGAACACTGAAGCTTTCTTT	CASRTGTANAMNTEAFF
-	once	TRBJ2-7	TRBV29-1	TGCAGCGTTGTACGGGGGACCCACGAGCAGTACTTC	CSVVRGTHEQYF
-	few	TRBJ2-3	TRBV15	TGTGCCACCAGCAGAGATACCTCCGGGGTGGCAGATACGCAGTATTTT	CATSRDTSGVADTQYF
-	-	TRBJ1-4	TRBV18	TGTGCCAGCTCCCCGGGGACGAGCAATGAAAAACTGTTTTTT	CASSPGTSNEKLFF
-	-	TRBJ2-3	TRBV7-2	TGTGCCAGCAGCTTAGATGTGTGGGGGGGCGCAGATACGCAGTATTTT	CASSLDVWGGADTQYF
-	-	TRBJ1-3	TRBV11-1	TGTGCCAGCAGCTACGGGGCTCTGAGCTCTGGAAACACCATATATTTT	CASSYGALSSGNTIYF
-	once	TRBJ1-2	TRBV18	TGTGCCAGCTCATCAGGGGATACCAATGGCTACACCTTC	CASSSGDTNGYTF
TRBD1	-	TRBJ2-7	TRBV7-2	TGTGCCAGCAGCCGCACAGGGGTCTACGAGCAGTACTTC	CASSRTGVYEQYF
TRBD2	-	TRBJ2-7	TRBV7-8	TGTGCCAGCAGCCGCCCGGCTAGCGGATACTACGAGCAGTACTTC	CASSRPASGYYEQYF
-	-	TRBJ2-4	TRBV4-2	TGTGCCAGCAGCTCCCGGGACTTGATAGCCAAAAACATTCAGTACTTC	CASSSRDLIAKNIQYF
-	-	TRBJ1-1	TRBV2	TGTGCCAGCAGGGCAGGGGAGGACACTGAAGCTTTCTTT	CASRAGEDTEAFF
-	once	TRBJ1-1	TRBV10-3	TGTGCCATCAGTGAGTCCGGGGGTTTGGAAGCTTTCTTT	CAISESGGLEAFF
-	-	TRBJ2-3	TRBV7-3	TGTGCCAGCAGCTTAAGGCGAAACACAGATACGCAGTATTTT	CASSLRRNTDTQYF
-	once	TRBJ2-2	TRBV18	TGTGCCAGCTCACCCGGTGGGACGGCCGGGGAGCTGTTTTTT	CASSPGGTAGELFF
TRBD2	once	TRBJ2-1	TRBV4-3	TGCGCCAGCAGCCAAGATAGCGGGAGTCGGGGTGAGCAGTTCTTC	CASSQDSGSRGEQFF
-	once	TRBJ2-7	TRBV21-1	TGTGCCAGCAGCAAAGCGGGTCCCCCGGCCTACGAGCAGTACTTC	CASSKAGPPAYEQYF
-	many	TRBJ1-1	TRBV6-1	TGTGCCAGCGTAGGCAGGTGGGACACTGAAGCTTTCTTT	CASVGRWDTEAFF
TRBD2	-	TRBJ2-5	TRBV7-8	TGTGCCAGCAGCTCCAGACTAGCGGGTAACCAAGAGACCCAGTACTTC	CASSSRLAGNQETQYF
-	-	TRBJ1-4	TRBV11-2	TGTGCCAGCAGCCTGGACACCCTTGGGGGAAAACTGTTTTTT	CASSLDTLGGKLFF
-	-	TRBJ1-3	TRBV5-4	TGTGCCAGCAGCCGGGACATTTACTCTGGAAACACCATATATTTT	CASSRDIYSGNTIYF
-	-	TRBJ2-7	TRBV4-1	TGCGCCAGCAGCCAAGAACACAGGGCCAACGAGCAGTACTTC	CASSQEHRANEQYF
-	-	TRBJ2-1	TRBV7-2	TGTGCCAGCAGCCGGTTCGCAGGGGAGCAGTTCTTC	CASSRFAGEQFF
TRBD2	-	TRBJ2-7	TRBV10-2	TGCGCCACCGGGAGAGCCGGGACTAGCGGGTACGAGCAGTACTTC	CATGRAGTSGYEQYF
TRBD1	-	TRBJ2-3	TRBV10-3	TGTGCCATCAGTGGACAGGGGGCGCGGGCAGATACGCAGTATTTT	CAISGQGARADTQYF